The sequence of this T cell receptor beta chain was determined in a study of T-cell reconstitution after alpha-beta-depleted transplantation in children. The germline V gene has CDR1 KGHSH and CDR2 LQKENI. The V and J ends lost 0 bases and 4 bases respectively, with 15 bases between them. The CDR3 has 16 residues. This clonotype appeared a few times. The antigen is not known. TCRbeta library preparation incorporated unique molecular identifiers. One entry per CDR3 protein results from TCRdb running MiXCR on the PCR reads. The table has a few hundred thousand distinct CDR3 sequences, around 27% seen once. Overall study findings and caveats: Once a year had passed after transplant, T-cell counts and diversity came mostly from newly produced T cells. Alpha-beta T cells present about two months after transplant were reported to originate from several hundred expanded graft clones. Surviving recipient T cells and thymic progenitors accounted for the high day-60 TCRbeta diversity observed in some patients.

The material was PBMCs, obtained before TCRalphabeta/CD19-depleted stem cell transplant. This clonotype originated in a boy in the first two years of life with Wiskott-Aldrich syndrome, due to receive a stem cell transplant. V and J are TRBV18 and TRBJ1-1; TRBD1 might be the D (6 bases). In nucleotides, the CDR3 is TGTGCCAGCTCACCACCGTCCAGGGGAGGATCCACTGAAGCTTTCTTT. Amino acid sequence: CASSPPSRGGSTEAFF.